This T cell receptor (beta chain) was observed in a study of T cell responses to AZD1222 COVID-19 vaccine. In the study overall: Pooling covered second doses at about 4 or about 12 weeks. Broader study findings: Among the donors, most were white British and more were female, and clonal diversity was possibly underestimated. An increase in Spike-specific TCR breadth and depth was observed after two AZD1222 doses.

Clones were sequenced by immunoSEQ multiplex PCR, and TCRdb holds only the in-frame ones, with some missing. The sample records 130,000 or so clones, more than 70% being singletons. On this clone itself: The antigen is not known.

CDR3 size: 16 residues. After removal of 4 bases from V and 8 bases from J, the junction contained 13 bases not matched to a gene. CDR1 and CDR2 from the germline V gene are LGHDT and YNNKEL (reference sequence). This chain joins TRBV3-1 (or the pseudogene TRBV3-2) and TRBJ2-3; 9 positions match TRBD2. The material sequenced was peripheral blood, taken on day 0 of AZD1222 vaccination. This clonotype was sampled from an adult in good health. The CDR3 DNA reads TGTGCCAGCAGCCCAGGTGGCGGGGGGGCCGGGGCTACGCAGTATTTT. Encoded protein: CASSPGGGGAGATQYF.